Following are 7 T cell receptor beta chains from one sample sequenced in a study of shared clonotypes between healthy human individuals. Assay used: immunoSEQ multiplex PCR; TCRdb lists only in-frame clones, some missing. This table holds some 1,900,000 clones, just under 95% found once. In the naive CD8 group, cells lacked CD45RO and were positively selected for CCR7, so terminally differentiated effector memory CD45RA+ cells were left out. Sequencing was performed on naive CD8+ T cells sorted from blood. All receptors derive from a man aged 18 to 29 in good health.

This chain connects TRBV28 to TRBJ2-3; TRBD2 might be the D (6 bases). The ends were cut back, 6 bases at V and 6 bases at J, with 16 bases in the middle. There are 14 residues in the CDR3. In germline, CDR1 is MDHEN, CDR2 SYDVKM. This CDR3 reads CASSFRLGSDTQYF. The CDR3 nucleotides are TGTGCCAGCAGCTTCCGACTAGGTTCCGATACGCAGTATTTT.

V gene TRBV13 combines with J gene TRBJ2-3; 8 nucleotides line up with TRBD1. With 4 bases clipped from V and 2 bases from J, the junction kept 8 bases outside the gene matches. Germline V gene data show CDR1 as PRHDT and CDR2 as FYEKMQ (reference sequence). CDR3 size: 16 residues. CDR3 coding DNA: TGTGCCAGCAGCTCGAGACAGGGGTTTTTCACAGATACGCAGTATTTT. As protein: CASSSRQGFFTDTQYF.

The chain combines TRBV13 with TRBJ2-5, with D unclear. CDR3 length equals 13 residues. CDR1 and CDR2 from the germline V gene are PRHDT and FYEKMQ (reference sequence). V lost 4 bases and J 3 bases, leaving 9 bases between the germline ends. CDR3 loop: CASSWASEETQYF. The CDR3 DNA reads TGTGCCAGCAGCTGGGCCAGTGAAGAGACCCAGTACTTC.

The genes are TRBV7-2 and TRBJ2-1, with 8 bases matching TRBD2. CDR3 length: 16 amino acids. V was clipped by 6 bases and J by 3 bases; unmatched bases: 10. In germline, CDR1 is SGHTA, CDR2 FQGNSA. This CDR3 reads CASSLGGARDYNEQFF. For the CDR3, the DNA is TGTGCCAGCAGTCTCGGGGGGGCGAGGGACTACAATGAGCAGTTCTTC.

The genes are TRBV15 and TRBJ2-1; D is unclear. V lost 1 base to trimming and J lost 9 bases, with 16 bases between them. Germline CDR1 and CDR2: LNHNV and YYDKDF (reference sequence). The CDR3 covers 15 residues. The CDR3 DNA reads as TGTGCCACCAGCAGAGTAGGTGAGGCCTGGGGTGAGCAGTTCTTC. Protein sequence: CATSRVGEAWGEQFF. Together with reference TRBV15 and TRBJ2-1, the CDR3 gives the full variable domain: DAMVIQNPRYQVTQFGKPVTLSCSQTLNHNVMYWYQQKSSQAPKLLFHYYDKDFNNEADTPDNFQSRRPNTSFCFLDIRSPGLGDTAMYLCATSRVGEAWGEQFFGPGTRLTVL.

The chain couples TRBV7-9 to TRBJ2-1; tentative D call: TRBD1 (6 bases). This CDR3 spans 15 amino acids. Germline CDR1 SEHNR, CDR2 FQNEAQ (reference sequence). V lost 1 base, J lost 12 bases, and 19 bases lay in between. CDR3 amino acids: CASSLGDRLGVGQFF. CDR3 DNA sequence: TGTGCCAGCAGCTTAGGAGACAGGCTTGGGGTTGGGCAGTTCTTC.

CDR3 DNA: TGTGCCAGCAGTTTTACGAAAAATGGAGCCACCCCAAACGAGGATACGCAGTATTTT. Translated: CASSFTKNGATPNEDTQYF. The V call is TRBV27, the J call TRBJ2-3, with D unclear. CDR3 length equals 19 residues. Germline-derived CDR1 and CDR2 are MNHEY and SMNVEV (reference sequence). V was pared by 3 bases and J by 6 bases, with 28 bases between.